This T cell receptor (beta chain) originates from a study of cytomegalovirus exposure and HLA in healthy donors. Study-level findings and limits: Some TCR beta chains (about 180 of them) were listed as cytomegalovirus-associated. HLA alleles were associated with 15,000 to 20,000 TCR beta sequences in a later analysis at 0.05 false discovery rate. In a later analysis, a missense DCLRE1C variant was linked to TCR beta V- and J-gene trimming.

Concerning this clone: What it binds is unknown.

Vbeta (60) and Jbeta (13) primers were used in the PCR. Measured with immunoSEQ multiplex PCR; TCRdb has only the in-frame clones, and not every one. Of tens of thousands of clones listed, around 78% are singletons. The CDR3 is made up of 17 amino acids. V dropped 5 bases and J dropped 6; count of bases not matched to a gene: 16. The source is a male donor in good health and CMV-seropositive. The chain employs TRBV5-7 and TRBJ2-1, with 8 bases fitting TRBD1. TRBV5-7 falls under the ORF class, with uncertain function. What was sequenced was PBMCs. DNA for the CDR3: TGTGCCAGCAGGCGGGATAAGGACAGGGAAAGGGGCAATGAGCAGTTCTTC. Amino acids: CASRRDKDRERGNEQFF.